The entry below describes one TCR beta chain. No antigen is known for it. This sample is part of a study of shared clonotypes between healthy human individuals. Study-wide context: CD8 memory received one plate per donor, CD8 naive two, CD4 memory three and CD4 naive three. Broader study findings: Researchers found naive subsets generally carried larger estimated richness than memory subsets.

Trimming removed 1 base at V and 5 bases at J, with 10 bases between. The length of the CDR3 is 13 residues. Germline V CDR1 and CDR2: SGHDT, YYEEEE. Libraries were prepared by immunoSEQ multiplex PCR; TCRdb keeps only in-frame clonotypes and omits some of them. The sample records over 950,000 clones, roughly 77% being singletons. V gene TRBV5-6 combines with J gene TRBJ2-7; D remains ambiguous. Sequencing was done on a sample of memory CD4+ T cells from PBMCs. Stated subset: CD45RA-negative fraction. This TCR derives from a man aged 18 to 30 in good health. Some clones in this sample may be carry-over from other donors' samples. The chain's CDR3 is CASSLTPSHEQYF. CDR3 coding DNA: TGTGCCAGCAGCTTGACTCCATCCCACGAGCAGTACTTC.